This T cell receptor (beta chain) was sequenced during a study of PD-L1 blockade in urothelial cancer. Across the whole study: Prior regimens of chemotherapy numbered 0 to 3 per patient.

This CDR3 comprises 15 residues. The V end was cut by 6 bases, the J end by 4 bases, with 18 bases between. Germline lookup yields CDR1 MDHEN and CDR2 SYDVKM. The sample's time point: pretreatment peripheral blood. For each patient, 1 to 8 samples were obtained, pretreatment and on-treatment. The assay was immunoSEQ multiplex PCR, and TCRdb's table has in-frame clones only and misses some. The sample yields tens of thousands of clones, 75% to 90% seen once. The material was PBMCs, obtained around atezolizumab (anti-PD-L1) treatment. This sequence was found in a man over 45 with urothelial cancer. The V and J genes are TRBV28 and TRBJ1-2; D possibly corresponds to TRBD1 (6 bases). The CDR3 DNA sequence: TGTGCCAGCAGGGAGCAGGGGAAGGAGGTCTATGGCTACACCTTC. This translates into CASREQGKEVYGYTF.